This entry lists 27 T cell receptor beta chains sequenced from one sample in a study of regulatory T cells in long-lasting Graves disease. Time point reported: newly diagnosed GD, antithyroid drugs for less than 3 months. Construction of the TCR library relied on RNA isolated from PBMCs. Combining iRepertoire HTBI primers with Arm-PCR of CDR3 regions, the authors built TCR beta libraries. TCRdb re-called the multiplex PCR reads through MiXCR, storing one row per CDR3 protein. The repertoire consists of around 450,000 distinct CDR3 sequences, with approximately 16% occurring once and the leading ten covering 7.8%. The sample was also reused in another study, on T cells in Graves' hyperthyroidism and ophthalmopathy.

The input for sequencing was peripheral blood mononuclear cells (PBMCs), taken at new diagnosis, from a patient treated with antithyroid drugs. Receptor source: a woman in her forties with Graves disease.

The V call is TRBV9, the J call TRBJ2-1; TRBD1 matches at 8 bases. Germline V lookup: CDR1 SGDLS, CDR2 YYNGEE. V shed 1 base, J shed 5 bases, and the junction held 5 bases outside the gene matches. The CDR3 runs to 15 residues. The CDR3 DNA sequence: TGTGCCAGCAGCGTAAGGGGACAGGCCCACAATGAGCAGTTCTTC. Translated, it gives CASSVRGQAHNEQFF.

In its sample, this clonotype was seen many times. J is TRBJ2-7 and V is TRBV24-1; 7 bases line up with TRBD1. The V gene's germline CDR1 is KGHDR and CDR2 SFDVKD. V was pared by 8 bases and J by 1 base, with 13 bases of the junction left unmatched. The CDR3 extends over 16 amino acids. The CDR3, as DNA: TGTGCCACCACCTACAAACAGGGGTGGGCATCCTACGAGCAGTACTTC. It is translated as CATTYKQGWASYEQYF.

This clonotype was detected many times. The V gene is TRBV5-1, the J gene TRBJ2-1; 9 bases fit TRBD2. The germline CDR1 and CDR2 sequences are SGHRS and YFSETQ. CDR3 length: 15 amino acids. V shed 4 bases and J 8 bases; nucleotides not matched to a gene: 10. Here the CDR3 DNA reads TGCGCCAGCAGCAGAACTAGCGGGTCGGGCGATGAGCAGTTCTTC. As protein: CASSRTSGSGDEQFF.

The table lists this clonotype with many counts. The J gene is TRBJ2-3, the V gene TRBV12-3 or TRBV12-4; tentative D call: TRBD1 (5 bases). The CDR3 has 14 amino acids. V was pared by 6 bases and J by 2 bases, with 12 bases between. The CDR3 DNA is TGTGCCAGCAGCCAAGACAGATACACAGATACGCAGTATTTT. It is translated as CASSQDRYTDTQYF.

This clonotype was counted ten times or more. The chain couples TRBV20-1 to TRBJ2-7; 8 bases are a match to TRBD1. The germline V gene encodes CDR1 DFQATT and CDR2 SNEGSKA (reference sequence). The CDR3 totals 12 residues. V lost 3 bases and J lost 3; bases outside the gene matches: 1. CDR3 DNA: TGCAGTGCTAGTACAGGGGGCTACGAGCAGTACTTC. Protein: CSASTGGYEQYF.

The genes are TRBV5-1 and TRBJ2-5; unclear D gene. In germline, CDR1 is SGHRS, CDR2 YFSETQ. The CDR3 has 15 residues. The ends were cut back, 3 bases at V and 5 bases at J, with 17 bases in the middle. In nucleotides, the CDR3 is TGCGCCAGCAGCTCCACGGTCCAATGGGGTGAGACCCAGTACTTC. This gives the protein CASSSTVQWGETQYF.

The table lists this clonotype with a few counts. Possible read error: a much larger clone is one base away. J is TRBJ2-3 and V is TRBV11-3; D assignment may be TRBD1 or TRBD2 (5 bases each). Trimming cost V 7 bases and J 3 bases, with 14 bases left between them. CDR3 length: 14 amino acids. Germline assignment: CDR1 SGHNT and CDR2 YENEEA. The CDR3, as DNA: TGTGCCAGCAACCTGGGACCTAGAACAGATACGCAGTATTTT. Protein product: CASNLGPRTDTQYF.

This clonotype was observed a handful of times. The CDR3: CAWRAGDSYEQYF. The CDR3, as DNA: TGTGCCTGGAGGGCGGGAGACTCCTACGAGCAGTACTTC. This sequence joins TRBV30 and TRBJ2-7; 7 bases fit TRBD2. Germline V gives CDR1 GTSNPN, CDR2 SVGIG (reference sequence). V was pared by 3 bases and J by 0 bases, with 2 bases of the junction left unmatched. This CDR3 is built from 13 residues.

This clonotype has a count of ten or more. This chain links TRBV3-1 with TRBJ2-1; 7 positions match TRBD2. This CDR3 contains 15 residues. Germline assignment: CDR1 LGHDT and CDR2 YNNKEL (reference sequence). V lost 0 bases to trimming and J lost 13 bases; unmatched junction nucleotides: 12. As DNA, the CDR3 is TGTGCCAGCAGCCAAGATCTTTCTGGGAGCGGGGCACAGTTCTTC. The encoded protein is CASSQDLSGSGAQFF.

This clonotype has a count of ten or more. The chain uses TRBV5-1 and TRBJ2-3; perhaps TRBD1 as D (6 bases). This CDR3 is 16 amino acids long. Trimming removed 3 bases at V and 1 base at J, with 15 bases between. The germline gives CDR1 SGHRS, CDR2 YFSETQ. The CDR3 bases are TGCGCCAGCAGCTCCGCCCGGGACACTCGCACAGATACGCAGTATTTT. It encodes CASSSARDTRTDTQYF.

The gene calls are TRBV29-1 and TRBJ2-5, with D unresolved. The CDR3 has 10 amino acids. V gave up 6 bases and J gave up 8 bases, with 10 bases separating them. The germline V gene encodes CDR1 SQVTM and CDR2 ANQGSEA. The CDR3 is CSVPRVTQYF. The CDR3 region has the DNA TGCAGCGTCCCCCGCGTCACCCAGTACTTC.

This clonotype was observed many times. The chain couples TRBV2 to TRBJ1-5, with D possibly TRBD1 on 5 matching bases. Trimming removed 3 bases from V and 4 bases from J, with 10 bases in between. The CDR3 loop spans 14 amino acids. CDR1 and CDR2 from the germline V gene are SNHLY and FYNNEI. The CDR3 DNA sequence: TGTGCCAGCAGTGACTCGGGGGGAAATCAGCCCCAGCATTTT. It encodes CASSDSGGNQPQHF.

This clonotype was counted many times. The chain joins TRBV27 to TRBJ2-7; 9 nucleotides agree with TRBD2. The CDR3 loop spans 16 amino acids. Germline CDR1 MNHEY, CDR2 SMNVEV (reference sequence). Losses at the gene ends were 2 bases for V and 7 bases for J; bases not matched to a gene: 12. CDR3 in DNA: TGTGCCAGCAGTTTACTGACTAGTAGCGGGAGAGTTGAGCAGTACTTC. This sequence encodes CASSLLTSSGRVEQYF.

This clonotype appeared many times. The V and J genes are TRBV7-9 and TRBJ1-1; possible D gene TRBD1, 5 bases. With 6 bases removed from V and 0 bases from J, the gap between germline ends came to 11 bases. From germline, CDR1 is SEHNR and CDR2 FQNEAQ (reference sequence). The CDR3 runs to 14 residues. For the CDR3, the DNA is TGTGCCAGCAGGCCGGGACTTCTGAACACTGAAGCTTTCTTT. This gives the protein CASRPGLLNTEAFF.

The rearrangement joins TRBV7-2 to TRBJ2-1; D is possibly TRBD1 (5 bases). The CDR3 spans 17 residues. Trimming removed 4 bases at V and 3 bases at J, with 19 bases between. From germline, CDR1 is SGHTA and CDR2 FQGNSA. The CDR3 sequence is CASSYGQMQGYYNEQFF. Here the CDR3 DNA reads TGTGCCAGCAGCTACGGGCAGATGCAGGGTTACTACAATGAGCAGTTCTTC. Full variable domain (outside the CDR3, taken from reference TRBV7-2 and TRBJ2-1): GAGVSQSPSNKVTEKGKDVELRCDPISGHTALYWYRQSLGQGLEFLIYFQGNSAPDKSGLPSDRFSAERTGGSVSTLTIQRTQQEDSAVYLCASSYGQMQGYYNEQFFGPGTRLTVL.

This chain joins TRBV29-1 and TRBJ2-1, with D unresolved. The CDR3 contains 10 residues. V lost 3 bases and J lost 5, with 2 bases in between. The germline CDR1 and CDR2 sequences are SQVTM and ANQGSEA. DNA of the CDR3: TGCAGCGTTGATGACAATGAGCAGTTCTTC. The encoded protein is CSVDDNEQFF.

This clonotype showed up many times. J is TRBJ1-2 and V is TRBV10-3; no reliable D call. In germline, CDR1 is ENHRY, CDR2 SYGVKD. Deletions cut 3 bases from V and 0 bases from J, with 14 bases between. CDR3 length: 16 residues. CDR3 coding DNA: TGTGCCATCAGTGAACGTGGAGCAGATGCTAACTATGGCTACACCTTC. The encoded protein is CAISERGADANYGYTF.

This clonotype has ten or more counts. The V and J genes are TRBV30 and TRBJ2-7, with D perhaps given as TRBD1 or TRBD2 (5 bases each). The CDR3 has 16 residues. In germline, CDR1 is GTSNPN, CDR2 SVGIG (reference sequence). Trimming cost V 2 bases and J 3 bases, with 20 bases left between them. The CDR3 DNA sequence: TGTGCCTGGAGTCCGAGACGGGGCGGTGGGAGCTACGAGCAGTACTTC. Translated, it gives CAWSPRRGGGSYEQYF.

The chain carries TRBV7-2 and TRBJ2-2, with 9 bases lining up with TRBD2. Germline V CDR1 and CDR2: SGHTA, FQGNSA. The CDR3 runs to 18 residues. Trimming took 0 bases from V and 0 from J; bases not matched to a gene: 5. CDR3 loop: CASSLAVAGAPNTGELFF. The DNA of the CDR3 is TGTGCCAGCAGCTTAGCGGTAGCGGGAGCTCCGAACACCGGGGAGCTGTTTTTT.

This clonotype was detected many times. The genes are TRBV10-3 and TRBJ2-1, with TRBD2 matching over 11 bases. V lost 9 bases, J lost 9 bases, and 7 bases stayed unmatched. The CDR3 extends over 13 amino acids. CDR1 is ENHRY, CDR2 SYGVKD, per germline. The CDR3 sequence is CAISGRAVGEQFF. The CDR3 coding sequence is TGTGCCATTAGCGGGAGGGCCGTTGGTGAGCAGTTCTTC.

There are many counts of this clonotype. V gene TRBV20-1 combines with J gene TRBJ2-1; TRBD2 aligns across 10 bases. Germline V gene lookup returns CDR1 DFQATT and CDR2 SNEGSKA (reference sequence). This CDR3 has 14 residues. CDR3 DNA: TGCAGCAGAGTAGCGGGAGGAACTAACAATGAGCAGTTCTTC. Protein sequence: CSRVAGGTNNEQFF.

As to this clonotype: This may be a read error, as it is one base from a much larger clone. The chain has TRBV28 and TRBJ1-2; 8 bases match TRBD1. Germline V gives CDR1 MDHEN, CDR2 SYDVKM. This CDR3 is 15 amino acids long. V shed 6 bases, J shed 5 bases, and the junction held 11 bases outside the gene matches. CDR3 region: CASRTNRGSFYGYTF. For the CDR3, the DNA is TGTGCCAGCAGAACAAACAGGGGGTCGTTTTATGGCTACACCTTC.

V is TRBV27 and J is TRBJ2-5; D is unresolved. The CDR3 loop spans 15 amino acids. V was trimmed by 0 bases and J by 4 bases, leaving 12 bases between them. The germline V gene encodes CDR1 MNHEY and CDR2 SMNVEV (reference sequence). Here the CDR3 DNA reads TGTGCCAGCAGTTTATCCCACATTTTGGGAGAGACCCAGTACTTC. It codes for CASSLSHILGETQYF.

This clonotype showed up just once. A far larger clone is only one base removed, so a read error is likely. The chain uses TRBV11-3 and TRBJ2-5; D perhaps matches TRBD2 (7 bases). TRBJ2-1 explains the end of the DNA better; the J call may be wrong. Germline CDR1 is SGHNT and CDR2 is YENEEA. This CDR3 region has 16 residues. CDR3 sequence reads: CAGSLGGLTSYNEQFF. CDR3 sequence (DNA): TGTGCCGGCAGCTTAGGGGGACTAACCTCCTACAATGAGCAGTTCTTC.

This clonotype turned up a few times. The V call is TRBV3-1, the J call TRBJ2-5; D might be TRBD1 (6 bases). Germline V gene data show CDR1 as LGHDT and CDR2 as YNNKEL (reference sequence). Between the trimmed V and J ends, which lost 4 bases and 3 bases, there was a span of 18 bases. CDR3 size: 16 residues. CDR3: CASSLYRLEGEETQYF. The DNA for the CDR3 is TGTGCCAGCAGCCTCTACCGCCTAGAGGGGGAAGAGACCCAGTACTTC.

This clonotype was observed many times. The chain is built from TRBV28 and TRBJ2-7, with TRBD1 as a possible D gene (6 bases). The CDR3 totals 12 residues. Germline values: CDR1 MDHEN, CDR2 SYDVKM. Trimming removed 5 bases from V and 5 bases from J, with 10 bases in between. CDR3: CASSVQGHEQYF. CDR3 nucleotides: TGTGCCAGCAGTGTACAGGGCCACGAGCAGTACTTC.

This clonotype was seen ten or more times. The genes are TRBV29-1 and TRBJ2-3; 8 bases are a match to TRBD2. With 6 bases clipped from V and 0 bases from J, the junction kept 11 bases outside the gene matches. CDR3 size: 16 residues. Germline V gene sequence: CDR1 SQVTM, CDR2 ANQGSEA. CDR3 nucleotides: TGCAGCGTGCCCCCCCTGACTAGCGTGAGCACAGATACGCAGTATTTT. Its protein product is CSVPPLTSVSTDTQYF.